This entry lists 18 T cell receptor beta chains sequenced from one sample in a study of blood T cells in healthy people across ages. Next came a second PCR, run for about 7 to 12 cycles, which used a sample-barcoded 5' primer along with a J-beta primer mix. TCRdb independently ran MiXCR on the 5' RACE reads; one entry per CDR3 protein. Here the sample spans over 550,000 distinct CDR3 sequences, about 30% being singletons. Sequenced input: blood. These receptors were collected from a woman older than 75 in good health.

The chain uses TRBV15 and TRBJ2-6; D remains ambiguous. The V gene lost 3 bases and the J gene lost 0 bases, with 6 bases spanning the gap. The CDR3 contains 15 residues. Germline-derived CDR1 and CDR2 are LNHNV and YYDKDF (reference sequence). CDR3 nucleotide sequence: TGTGCCACCAGCAGGGGCTTCTCTGGGGCCAACGTCCTGACTTTC. Translation: CATSRGFSGANVLTF.

The chain recombines TRBV5-4 with TRBJ2-1, with TRBD2 matching 9 bases. Germline CDR1 and CDR2: SGHNT and YYREEE (reference sequence). This CDR3 contains 19 residues. J gave up 6 bases and V 3 bases, and 19 bases lay outside the gene matches. The CDR3 DNA follows: TGTGCCAGCAGCTCCCCCTGGGGGGGCGGGGGGGATGTCTCCAATGAGCAGTTCTTC. It encodes CASSSPWGGGGDVSNEQFF.

Concerning this clonotype: A much bigger clone sits one base away, suggesting this may be a read error. This rearrangement joins TRBV20-1 to TRBJ1-1; D might be TRBD1 (6 bases). The germline CDR1 and CDR2 sequences are DFQATT and SNEGSKA (reference sequence). CDR3 length: 14 amino acids. V was cut by 3 bases and J by 1 base, with 12 bases left in between. The DNA of the CDR3 is TGCAGTGCTAGCCGGACAGTCAGGAACACTGAAGCTTTCTTT. Amino acids: CSASRTVRNTEAFF.

The chain couples TRBV7-8 to TRBJ1-5; D gene uncertain. Germline V gene lookup returns CDR1 SGHVS and CDR2 FQNEAQ. V was clipped by 1 base and J by 7 bases, with 11 bases between them. The CDR3 extends over 14 amino acids. The CDR3 sequence is CASSLGSTSQPQHF. CDR3 DNA sequence: TGTGCCAGCAGCTTAGGCAGTACGTCGCAGCCCCAGCATTTT.

This clonotype occurred many times. The chain combines TRBV6-2 or TRBV6-3 with TRBJ2-6; either TRBD1 or TRBD2 may fit D (5 bases each). CDR3 size: 15 residues. The germline V gene has CDR1 MNHEY and CDR2 SVGEGT. The ends were cut back, 6 bases at V and 3 bases at J, with 12 bases in the middle. Here the CDR3 DNA reads TGTGCCAGCAGAAGAGGGGCATATGGGGCCAACGTCCTGACTTTC. Translated, it gives CASRRGAYGANVLTF.

This clonotype has a count of ten or more. CDR3 nucleotides: TGTGCCAGCAGCTTGTTGCCGAGGGGTTTCGGTAATCAGCCCCAGCATTTT. Translated, it gives CASSLLPRGFGNQPQHF. The chain combines TRBV5-8 with TRBJ1-5; tentative D call: TRBD1 (5 bases). V gave up 1 base and J gave up 4 bases, with 18 bases separating them. Germline V lookup: CDR1 SGHTS, CDR2 YDEGEE. This CDR3 region has 17 residues.

This CDR3 reads CASSQAQGQRDTEAFF. CDR3 in DNA: TGTGCCAGCAGCCAAGCACAGGGGCAAAGGGACACTGAAGCTTTCTTT. The chain joins TRBV4-2 to TRBJ1-1; 7 positions match TRBD1. V trimming: 1 base; J trimming: 3 bases; junction bases outside the gene matches: 8. The germline gives CDR1 LGHNA, CDR2 YNFKEQ. The CDR3 has 16 amino acids.

This clonotype was counted ten times or more. The CDR3 nucleotides read TGTGCCAGCAGTGTGGCTAGCGGGGAACGGACCCAGTACTTC. Protein product: CASSVASGERTQYF. This rearrangement joins TRBV2 to TRBJ2-5, with 9 positions matching TRBD2. CDR1 and CDR2 from the germline V gene are SNHLY and FYNNEI. The CDR3 consists of 14 residues. V lost 4 bases and J lost 7; bases outside the gene matches: 7.

This clonotype was recorded at least ten times. The rearrangement joins TRBV25-1 to TRBJ2-4; 7 bases fit TRBD1. Germline V gene sequence: CDR1 MGHDK, CDR2 SYGVNS. This CDR3 spans 15 amino acids. V lost 1 base, J lost 3 bases, and 3 bases stayed unmatched. In DNA form, the CDR3 reads TGTGCCAGCAGTGAATTATCAGGGGGCAAAAACATTCAGTACTTC. It translates to CASSELSGGKNIQYF.

The chain couples TRBV6-1 to TRBJ1-1; maybe TRBD1 (5 bases). V shed 5 bases and J shed 1 base, with 11 bases lying between them. CDR3 length: 14 amino acids. Germline V lookup: CDR1 MNHNS, CDR2 SASEGT. DNA of the CDR3: TGTGCCAGCAGTTGGGCCGGGGCGAACACTGAAGCTTTCTTT. This translates into CASSWAGANTEAFF.

This clonotype was detected ten times or more. The chain joins TRBV9 to TRBJ2-5, with 14 bases matching TRBD2. Trimming removed 4 bases from V and 0 bases from J; junction bases left unmatched: 14. The CDR3 runs 20 residues. Germline V gene data show CDR1 as SGDLS and CDR2 as YYNGEE. DNA for the CDR3: TGTGCCAGCAGCTCCCCGACGGGGACTAGCGGGGGCCCCAACCAAGAGACCCAGTACTTC. This translates into CASSSPTGTSGGPNQETQYF.

This clonotype was detected ten times or more. This sequence joins TRBV7-2 and TRBJ1-2; D is undetermined. V lost 1 base and J 13 bases, leaving 13 bases between the germline ends. In germline, CDR1 is SGHTA, CDR2 FQGNSA. The CDR3 totals 12 residues. CDR3 coding DNA: TGTGCCAGCAGCTTAGGACACTCCGCCGCCACCTTC. Its translation: CASSLGHSAATF.

The chain combines TRBV4-2 with TRBJ2-1; D not certain. CDR3 size: 14 residues. Germline-derived CDR1 and CDR2 are LGHNA and YNFKEQ. Trimming removed 2 bases at V and 8 bases at J, with 13 bases between. The chain's CDR3 is CASSQPSLVYEQFF. The CDR3 DNA is TGTGCCAGCAGCCAACCTTCCCTGGTTTATGAGCAGTTCTTC.

This clonotype appeared many times. This chain connects TRBV7-3 to TRBJ2-5; 9 nucleotides agree with TRBD2. CDR1 and CDR2 (germline): SGHTA, FQGTGA. This CDR3 contains 15 residues. Unmatched junction bases numbered 5, after V lost 1 base and J lost 5 bases. DNA of the CDR3: TGTGCCAGCAGCTTAATGGTAGCGGGGGCGGAGACCCAGTACTTC. Its translation is CASSLMVAGAETQYF.

The gene calls are TRBV27 and TRBJ2-5, with 9 bases that match TRBD1. The CDR3 consists of 16 residues. Germline CDR1 MNHEY, CDR2 SMNVEV (reference sequence). The V segment lost 8 bases and the J segment 11 bases; nucleotides outside the gene matches: 21. CDR3 nucleotide sequence: TGTGCCAGCGTCTACAGGGGGCCCGGGGATGGGGATGAGCAGTACTTC. Translation: CASVYRGPGDGDEQYF.

Many counts were recorded for this clonotype. A read error is possible here, since a much larger clone lies one base away. This sequence joins TRBV20-1 and TRBJ2-1, with 10 bases matching TRBD2. CDR1 DFQATT and CDR2 SNEGSKA come from the germline V gene (reference sequence). After removal of 1 base from V and 7 bases from J, the junction contained 7 bases not matched to a gene. This CDR3 has 15 residues. The CDR3 region is CSARGRAGGRNEQFF. For the CDR3, the DNA is TGCAGTGCTAGAGGTCGAGCGGGGGGGCGGAATGAGCAGTTCTTC.

The chain uses TRBV27 and TRBJ2-7; D is uncertain. V dropped 5 bases and J dropped 7 bases, with 15 bases sitting between them. The CDR3 has 13 residues. CDR1 is MNHEY, CDR2 SMNVEV, per germline (reference sequence). The CDR3 region has the DNA TGTGCCAGCAGTAGACGGTCTGAGTGGGAGCAGTACTTC. The encoded protein is CASSRRSEWEQYF.

This clonotype was recorded many times. The chain uses TRBV7-9 and TRBJ2-1, with D possibly being TRBD1 (6 bases). Germline V gene sequence: CDR1 SEHNR, CDR2 FQNEAQ (reference sequence). The CDR3 contains 15 residues. V was shortened by 5 bases and J by 5 bases, with 16 bases between the two germline ends. The CDR3 DNA sequence: TGTGCCAGCAGCCCCAATCTGGGGGCCAACAATGAGCAGTTCTTC. It codes for CASSPNLGANNEQFF.